The 5 T cell receptor beta chains below come from one sample, sequenced in a study of blood T cell repertoires in COVID-19. Generated by immunoSEQ multiplex PCR, the TCRdb table keeps only in-frame clones and is missing some. Seen here are approximately 76,000 clones, around 80% observed once, and the top ten hold over 35%. The sample consisted of peripheral blood. The origin of the receptors is an elderly man with active or convalescent COVID-19.

In DNA, the CDR3 is TGTGCCAGCAGCCAAGCTAGCGGGAGTAATGAGCAGTTCTTC. It yields the protein CASSQASGSNEQFF. The chain couples TRBV3-1 (or the pseudogene TRBV3-2) to TRBJ2-1, with TRBD2 matching over 10 bases. The ends lost 1 base at V and 7 bases at J; junction bases unmatched: 1. Looked up from germline, CDR1 is LGHDT and CDR2 is YNNKEL (reference sequence). The CDR3 runs to 14 residues.

The chain uses TRBV28 and TRBJ1-1, with D tentatively TRBD1 (5 bases). CDR3 length: 12 residues. Germline V lookup: CDR1 MDHEN, CDR2 SYDVKM. V lost 6 bases and J 5 bases, leaving 10 bases between the germline ends. The CDR3 reads CASRPGKTEAFF. The DNA for the CDR3 is TGTGCCAGCAGACCAGGGAAGACTGAAGCTTTCTTT.

The CDR3 DNA follows: TGTGCCAGCAGCGACCTCAGGGGTACCGGGGAGCTGTTTTTT. Amino acids: CASSDLRGTGELFF. J is TRBJ2-2 and V is TRBV13; TRBD1 might be the D (6 bases). Trimming took off 5 bases at V and 5 bases at J, with 12 bases between the two ends. The CDR3 covers 14 residues. Germline CDR1 is PRHDT and CDR2 is FYEKMQ (reference sequence). The whole variable domain, remainder taken from reference TRBV13 and TRBJ2-2, is AAGVIQSPRHLIKEKRETATLKCYPIPRHDTVYWYQQGPGQDPQFLISFYEKMQSDKGSIPDRFSAQQFSDYHSELNMSSLELGDSALYFCASSDLRGTGELFFGEGSRLTVL.

In nucleotides, the CDR3 is TGTGCCAGTAGTAGCCTGGACACGCGCGGGGAGGCTTTCTTT. This gives the protein CASSSLDTRGEAFF. V is TRBV19 and J is TRBJ1-1; D perhaps matches TRBD1 (5 bases). This CDR3 is 14 amino acids long. Looked up from germline, CDR1 is LNHDA and CDR2 is SQIVND (reference sequence). Trimming took off 4 bases at V and 11 bases at J, with 20 bases between the two ends. Looking up the rest from reference TRBV19 and TRBJ1-1 gives the full variable domain: DGGITQSPKYLFRKEGQNVTLSCEQNLNHDAMYWYRQDPGQGLRLIYYSQIVNDFQKGDIAEGYSVSREKKESFPLTVTSAQKNPTAFYLCASSSLDTRGEAFFGQGTRLTVV.

This rearrangement joins TRBV5-1 to TRBJ2-2; 12 positions agree with TRBD2. The CDR3 covers 17 residues. Germline CDR1 SGHRS, CDR2 YFSETQ. The V segment lost 6 bases and the J segment 3 bases; nucleotides outside the gene matches: 9. As DNA, the CDR3 is TGCGCCAGCAACCTCCCTAGCGGGGGGGTTCACACCGGGGAGCTGTTTTTT. Protein product: CASNLPSGGVHTGELFF.